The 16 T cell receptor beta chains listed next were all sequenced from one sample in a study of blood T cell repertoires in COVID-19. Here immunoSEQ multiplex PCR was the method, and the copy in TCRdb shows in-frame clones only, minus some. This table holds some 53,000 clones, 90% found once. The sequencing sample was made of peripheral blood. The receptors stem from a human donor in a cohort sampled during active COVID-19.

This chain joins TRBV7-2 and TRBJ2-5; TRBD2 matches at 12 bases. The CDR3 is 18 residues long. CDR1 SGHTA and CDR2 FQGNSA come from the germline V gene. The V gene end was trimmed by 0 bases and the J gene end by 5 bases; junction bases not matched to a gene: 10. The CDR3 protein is CASSLAASGRAAWETQYF. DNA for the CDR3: TGTGCCAGCAGCTTAGCGGCTAGCGGGAGGGCCGCATGGGAGACCCAGTACTTC. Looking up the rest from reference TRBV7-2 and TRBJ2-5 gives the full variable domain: GAGVSQSPSNKVTEKGKDVELRCDPISGHTALYWYRQSLGQGLEFLIYFQGNSAPDKSGLPSDRFSAERTGGSVSTLTIQRTQQEDSAVYLCASSLAASGRAAWETQYFGPGTRLLVL.

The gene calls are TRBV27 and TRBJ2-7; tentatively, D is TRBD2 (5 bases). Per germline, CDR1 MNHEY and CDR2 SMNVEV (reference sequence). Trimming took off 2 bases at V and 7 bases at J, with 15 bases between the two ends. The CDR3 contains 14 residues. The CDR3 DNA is TGTGCCAGCAGTTTAGGGTTAGACGCGGGTGAGCAGTACTTC. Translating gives CASSLGLDAGEQYF.

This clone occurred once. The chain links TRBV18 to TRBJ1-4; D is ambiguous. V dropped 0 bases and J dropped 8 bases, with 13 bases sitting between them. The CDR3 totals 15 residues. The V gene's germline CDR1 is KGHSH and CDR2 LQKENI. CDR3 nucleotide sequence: TGTGCCAGCTCACCACCGTCGGGGAATGGGGAAAAACTGTTTTTT. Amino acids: CASSPPSGNGEKLFF.

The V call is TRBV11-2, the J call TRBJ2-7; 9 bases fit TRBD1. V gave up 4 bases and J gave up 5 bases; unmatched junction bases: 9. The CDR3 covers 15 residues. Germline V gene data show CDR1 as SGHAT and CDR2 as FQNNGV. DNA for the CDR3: TGTGCCAGCAGCTCATACCGACAGGGGGGAGACGAGCAGTACTTC. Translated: CASSSYRQGGDEQYF.

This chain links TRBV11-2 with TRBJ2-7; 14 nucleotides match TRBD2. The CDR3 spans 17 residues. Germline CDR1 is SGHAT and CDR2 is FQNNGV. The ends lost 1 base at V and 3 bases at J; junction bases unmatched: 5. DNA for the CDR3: TGTGCCAGCAGCTTAGTGACTAGCGGGAGGGCCAGCTACGAGCAGTACTTC. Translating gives CASSLVTSGRASYEQYF.

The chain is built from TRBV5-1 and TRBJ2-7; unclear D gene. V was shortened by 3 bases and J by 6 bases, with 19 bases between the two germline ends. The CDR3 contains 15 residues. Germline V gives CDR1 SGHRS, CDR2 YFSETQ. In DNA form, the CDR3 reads TGCGCCAGCAGCTCGAACACCGGGTCCGCTGGCGAGCAGTACTTC. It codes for CASSSNTGSAGEQYF.

Written as DNA, the CDR3 is TGTGCCAGCAAGCAGGGGACAGGGACCTACGAGCAGTACTTC. This gives the protein CASKQGTGTYEQYF. The chain recombines TRBV19 with TRBJ2-7; 9 bases map to TRBD1. The CDR3 runs to 14 residues. Germline-derived CDR1 and CDR2 are LNHDA and SQIVND (reference sequence). V lost 9 bases to trimming and J lost 2 bases; unmatched junction nucleotides: 8.

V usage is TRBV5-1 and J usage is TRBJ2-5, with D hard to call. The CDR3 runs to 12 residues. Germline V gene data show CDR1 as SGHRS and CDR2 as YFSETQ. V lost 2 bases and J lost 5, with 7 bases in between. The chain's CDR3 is CASSFIGETQYF. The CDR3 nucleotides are TGCGCCAGCAGCTTTATCGGGGAGACCCAGTACTTC.

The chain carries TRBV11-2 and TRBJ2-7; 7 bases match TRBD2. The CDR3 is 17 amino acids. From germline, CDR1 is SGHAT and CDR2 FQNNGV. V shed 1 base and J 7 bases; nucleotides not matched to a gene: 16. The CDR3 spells CASSLVKGGSSLGEQYF. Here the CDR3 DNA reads TGTGCCAGCAGCTTAGTCAAGGGCGGGAGTTCCTTGGGGGAGCAGTACTTC.

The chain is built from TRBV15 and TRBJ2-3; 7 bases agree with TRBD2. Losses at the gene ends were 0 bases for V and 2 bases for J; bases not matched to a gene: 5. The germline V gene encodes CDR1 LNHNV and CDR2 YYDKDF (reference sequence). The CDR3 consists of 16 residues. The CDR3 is CATSRDPSGATDTQYF. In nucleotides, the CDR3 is TGTGCCACCAGCAGAGATCCGAGCGGGGCCACAGATACGCAGTATTTT.

The CDR3 nucleotides read TGTGCCAGCAGTTCCCCAGCGGGAGGAACAGATACGCAGTATTTT. This gives the protein CASSSPAGGTDTQYF. V is TRBV27 and J is TRBJ2-3; 9 bases line up with TRBD2. Germline assignment: CDR1 MNHEY and CDR2 SMNVEV (reference sequence). Trimming at V came to 4 bases and at J to 3 bases, leaving 5 bases not matched to a gene. This CDR3 has 15 residues.

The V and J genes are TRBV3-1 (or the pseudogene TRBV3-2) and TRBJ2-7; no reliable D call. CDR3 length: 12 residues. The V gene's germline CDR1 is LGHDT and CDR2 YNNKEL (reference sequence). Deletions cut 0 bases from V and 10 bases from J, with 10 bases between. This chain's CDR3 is CASSQDRRLQYF. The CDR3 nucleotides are TGTGCCAGCAGCCAAGATAGGCGGCTACAGTACTTC.

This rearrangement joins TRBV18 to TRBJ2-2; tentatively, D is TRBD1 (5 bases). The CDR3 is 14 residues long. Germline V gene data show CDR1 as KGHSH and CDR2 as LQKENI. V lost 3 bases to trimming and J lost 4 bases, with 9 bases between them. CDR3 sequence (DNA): TGTGCCAGCTCACCGGGGCCGGGCACCGGGGAGCTGTTTTTT. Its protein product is CASSPGPGTGELFF.

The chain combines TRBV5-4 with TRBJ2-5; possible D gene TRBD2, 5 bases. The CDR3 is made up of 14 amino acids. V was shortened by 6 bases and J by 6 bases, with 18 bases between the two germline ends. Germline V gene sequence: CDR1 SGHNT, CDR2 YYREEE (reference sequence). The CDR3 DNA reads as TGTGCCAGCACCCGGGAAGCGATGATGCAGACCCAGTACTTC. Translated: CASTREAMMQTQYF.

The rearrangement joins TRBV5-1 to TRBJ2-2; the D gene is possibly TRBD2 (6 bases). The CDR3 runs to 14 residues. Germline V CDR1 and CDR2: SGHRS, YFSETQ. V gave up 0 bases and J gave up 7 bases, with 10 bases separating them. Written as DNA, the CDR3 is TGCGCCAGCAGCTTGGCCCTGCGGGGCGGGGAGCTGTTTTTT. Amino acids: CASSLALRGGELFF.

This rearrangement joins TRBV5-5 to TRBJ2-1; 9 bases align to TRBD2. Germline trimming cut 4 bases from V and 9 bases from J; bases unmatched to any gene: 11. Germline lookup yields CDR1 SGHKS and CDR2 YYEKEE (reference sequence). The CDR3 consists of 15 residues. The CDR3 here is CASSREGLAGSEQFF. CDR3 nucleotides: TGTGCCAGCAGCCGTGAAGGGCTAGCGGGGTCTGAGCAGTTCTTC.